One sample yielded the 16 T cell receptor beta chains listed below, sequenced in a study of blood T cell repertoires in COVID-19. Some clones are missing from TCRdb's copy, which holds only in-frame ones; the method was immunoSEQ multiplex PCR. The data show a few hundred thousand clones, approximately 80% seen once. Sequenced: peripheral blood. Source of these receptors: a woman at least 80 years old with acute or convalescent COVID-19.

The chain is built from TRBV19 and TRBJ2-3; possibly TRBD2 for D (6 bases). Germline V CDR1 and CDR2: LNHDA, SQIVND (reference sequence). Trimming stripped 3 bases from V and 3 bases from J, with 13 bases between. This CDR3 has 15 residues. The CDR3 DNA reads TGTGCCAGTAGTATCGGGGGACGGGGGACAGATACGCAGTATTTT. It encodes CASSIGGRGTDTQYF.

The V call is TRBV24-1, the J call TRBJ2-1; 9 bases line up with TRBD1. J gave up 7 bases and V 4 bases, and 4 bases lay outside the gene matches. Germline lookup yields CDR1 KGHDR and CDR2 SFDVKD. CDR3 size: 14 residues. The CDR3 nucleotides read TGTGCCACCAGTGACCGGGACAGGGCTAATGAGCAGTTCTTC. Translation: CATSDRDRANEQFF.

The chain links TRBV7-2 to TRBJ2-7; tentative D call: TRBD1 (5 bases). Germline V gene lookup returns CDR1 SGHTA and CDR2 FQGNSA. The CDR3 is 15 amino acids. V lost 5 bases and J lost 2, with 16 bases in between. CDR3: CASSPSQGRAYEQYF. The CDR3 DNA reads TGTGCCAGCAGCCCAAGCCAGGGTAGGGCCTACGAGCAGTACTTC.

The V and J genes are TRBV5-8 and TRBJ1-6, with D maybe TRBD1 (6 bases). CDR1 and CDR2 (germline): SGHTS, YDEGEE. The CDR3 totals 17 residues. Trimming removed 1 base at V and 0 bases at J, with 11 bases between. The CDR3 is CASSLRQGSSYNSPLHF. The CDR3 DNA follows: TGTGCCAGCAGCTTGAGGCAGGGGAGCTCCTATAATTCACCCCTCCACTTT.

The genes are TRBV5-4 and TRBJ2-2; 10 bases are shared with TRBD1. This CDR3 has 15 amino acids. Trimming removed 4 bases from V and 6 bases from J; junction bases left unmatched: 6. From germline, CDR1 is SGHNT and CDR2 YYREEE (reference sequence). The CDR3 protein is CASSGRDRGSGELFF. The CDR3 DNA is TGTGCCAGCAGCGGCCGGGACAGGGGCTCCGGGGAGCTGTTTTTT.

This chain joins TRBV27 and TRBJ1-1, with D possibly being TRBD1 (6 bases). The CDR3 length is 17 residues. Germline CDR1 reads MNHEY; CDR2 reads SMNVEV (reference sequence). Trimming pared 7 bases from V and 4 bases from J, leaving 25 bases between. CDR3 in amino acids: CASISGRGFDECTEAFF. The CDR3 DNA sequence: TGTGCCAGCATCTCTGGCAGGGGCTTTGATGAGTGCACTGAAGCTTTCTTT.

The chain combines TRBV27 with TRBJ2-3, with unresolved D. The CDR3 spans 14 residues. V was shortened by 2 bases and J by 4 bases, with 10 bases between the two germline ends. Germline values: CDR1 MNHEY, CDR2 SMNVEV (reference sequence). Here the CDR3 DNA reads TGTGCCAGCAGTTTAGCGAACCCCGCAGATACGCAGTATTTT. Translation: CASSLANPADTQYF.

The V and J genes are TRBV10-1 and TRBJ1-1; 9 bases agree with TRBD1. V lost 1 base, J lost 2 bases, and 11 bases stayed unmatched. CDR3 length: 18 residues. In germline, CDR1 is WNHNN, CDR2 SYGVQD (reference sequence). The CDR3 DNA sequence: TGCGCCAGCAGTGAGTGTCCGGGACAGGGAAAGGAAAACACTGAAGCTTTCTTT. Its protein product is CASSECPGQGKENTEAFF.

CDR3 amino acids: CASSIRTGDNSAPIYF. The CDR3 DNA sequence: TGTGCCAGTAGTATTAGGACGGGAGACAACTCGGCGCCCATATATTTT. This rearrangement joins TRBV19 to TRBJ1-3; D remains unclear. V dropped 3 bases and J dropped 11 bases, with 23 bases sitting between them. The CDR3 length is 16 residues. Germline CDR1 reads LNHDA; CDR2 reads SQIVND (reference sequence).

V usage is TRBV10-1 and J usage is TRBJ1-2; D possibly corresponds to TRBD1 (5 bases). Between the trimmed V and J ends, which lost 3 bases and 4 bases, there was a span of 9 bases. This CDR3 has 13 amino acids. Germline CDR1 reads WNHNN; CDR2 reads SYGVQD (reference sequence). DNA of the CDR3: TGCGCCAGCAGTGAATCGGGGGTCTATGGCTACACCTTC. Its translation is CASSESGVYGYTF.

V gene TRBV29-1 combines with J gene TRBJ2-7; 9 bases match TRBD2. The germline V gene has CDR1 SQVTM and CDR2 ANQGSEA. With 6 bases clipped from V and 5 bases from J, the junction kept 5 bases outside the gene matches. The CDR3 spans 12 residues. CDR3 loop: CSVRRGGDEQYF. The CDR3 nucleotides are TGCAGCGTGCGGCGGGGGGGCGACGAGCAGTACTTC.

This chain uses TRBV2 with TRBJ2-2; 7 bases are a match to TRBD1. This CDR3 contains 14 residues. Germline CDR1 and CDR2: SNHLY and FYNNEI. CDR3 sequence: CGTERGPNTGELFF. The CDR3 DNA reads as TGTGGAACGGAGAGGGGGCCGAACACCGGGGAGCTGTTTTTT.

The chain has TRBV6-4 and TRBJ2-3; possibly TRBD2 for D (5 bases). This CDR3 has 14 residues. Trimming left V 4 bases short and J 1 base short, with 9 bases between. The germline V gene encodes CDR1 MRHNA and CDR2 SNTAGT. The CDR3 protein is CASSGEAGTDTQYF. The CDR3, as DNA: TGTGCCAGCAGTGGGGAAGCGGGCACAGATACGCAGTATTTT.

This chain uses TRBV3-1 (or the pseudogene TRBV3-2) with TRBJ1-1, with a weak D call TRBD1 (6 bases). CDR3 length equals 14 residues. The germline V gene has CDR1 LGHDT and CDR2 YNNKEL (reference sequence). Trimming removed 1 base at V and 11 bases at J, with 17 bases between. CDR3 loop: CASSQGRQAWGAFF. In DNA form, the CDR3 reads TGTGCCAGCAGCCAAGGCCGACAGGCCTGGGGGGCTTTCTTT.

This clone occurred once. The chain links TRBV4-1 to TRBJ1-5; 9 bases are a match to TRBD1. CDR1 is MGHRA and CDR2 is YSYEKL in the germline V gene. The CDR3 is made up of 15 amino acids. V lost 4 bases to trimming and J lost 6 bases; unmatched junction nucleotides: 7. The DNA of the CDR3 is TGCGCCAGCAGCCGGAGGACAGGGGAGGGTCAGCCCCAGCATTTT. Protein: CASSRRTGEGQPQHF.

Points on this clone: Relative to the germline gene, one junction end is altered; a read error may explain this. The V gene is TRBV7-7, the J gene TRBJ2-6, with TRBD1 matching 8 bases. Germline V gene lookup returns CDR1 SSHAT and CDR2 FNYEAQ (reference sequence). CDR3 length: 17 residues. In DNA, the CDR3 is TGTGCTAGCAGCTTGGGCGACAGGGGCACTGGGGCCAACGTCCTGACTTTC. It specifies CASSLGDRGTGANVLTF. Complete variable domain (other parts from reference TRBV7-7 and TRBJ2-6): GAGVSQSPRYKVTKRGQDVTLRCDPISSHATLYWYQQALGQGPEFLTYFNYEAQPDKSGLPSDRFSAERPEGSISTLTIQRTEQRDSAMYRCASSLGDRGTGANVLTFGAGSRLTVL.